What follows describes a single T cell receptor beta chain. This clone was recorded at least ten times. It has no known antigen specificity. Qualities for individual bases were not recorded, and no much larger clone is one base off. This specimen comes from a study of radiotherapy plus CTLA-4 blockade in lung cancer (dated by TCRdb to the late 2010s). Context from the whole study: Objective responses occurred in about 20% of enrolled patients, and approximately 34% achieved disease control. The investigation overall reported the following: Early dynamic changes in blood T cell clones, together with increased serum interferon-beta after radiation, were reported as the strongest predictors of response. After treatment with radiotherapy and ipilimumab, TCR clones that came from tumors expanded in the peripheral blood.

The method behind the library was the immunoSEQ multiplex PCR assay. TCRdb mirrors the immuneACCESS table, restricted to in-frame sequences. Some clones are absent from its copies; in checked studies, under half trace to an unresolved V gene, and the reason for the others is unknown. In all, the sample holds about 95,000 clones, and 82% of those were seen once. The ten largest clones take up around 3.5% of the sample. Its CDR3 holds 12 amino acids, cysteine through phenylalanine. The read is trimmed to its CDR3 DNA, 36 bases read in frame from base 1. CDR1 LNHDA and CDR2 SQIVND were looked up in the germline V gene (reference sequence). V gives up 8 bases and J gives up 5 bases, and the segment between their germline ends measures 9 bases. The study evaluated CTLA-4 blockade (ipilimumab) given together with focal radiation therapy in patients who had chemo-refractory metastatic non-small-cell lung cancer.

The chain is encoded by TRBV19 joined to TRBJ2-2; confidence is insufficient to name the D gene. The receptor comes from a human donor with non-small cell lung cancer who had a partial response to radiotherapy plus ipilimumab. Sequencing used peripheral blood, obtained from a patient treated with radiotherapy plus ipilimumab. The CDR3 loop reads CASRYPTGELFF. In nucleotide form, the sequence is TGTGCCAGTCGTTATCCGACCGGGGAGCTGTTTTTT.